The present entry profiles one T cell receptor (beta chain) with its context. Its target is not known. This record comes from a study of CD8 T cells in Susac syndrome. cDNA came from roughly 0.53 to 1 ug RNA primed by random hexamers. One entry per CDR3 protein results from TCRdb running MiXCR on the immunoSEQ multiplex PCR reads. Altogether approximately 220,000 distinct CDR3 sequences are present, roughly nine tenths being singletons, with the ten largest covering about 0.12%. Broader study findings: The relatively small number of individuals in the TCR sequencing and HLA analysis was acknowledged by the study.

This TCR was sampled from a human donor with multiple sclerosis. The sample comprised CD8+ T cells from PBMCs.

For the CDR3, the DNA is TGTGCCAGCAGCCAAACCGGACAGGACAATGAGCAGTTCTTC. It codes for CASSQTGQDNEQFF. V is TRBV3-1 and J is TRBJ2-1; TRBD1 matches at 7 bases. This CDR3 has 14 amino acids. Germline V lookup: CDR1 LGHDT, CDR2 YNNKEL (reference sequence). The V gene end was trimmed by 2 bases and the J gene end by 5 bases; junction bases not matched to a gene: 3.